A selection of T cell receptor beta chains follows, all from one sample in a study of sequential checkpoint blockade in melanoma. Sequencing used immunoSEQ multiplex PCR; TCRdb keeps in-frame clones, though not all of them. Found here are more than 15,000 clones, just under 75% of them singletons; the top ten hold roughly a fifth. The sample here was CD8+ T cells sorted from blood (inferred from file names), taken from a patient given nivolumab and ipilimumab in sequence. The receptors derive from a human donor with melanoma. The CDR3 runs from the conserved cysteine through the conserved F or W. A D gene is named only where the DNA matches it firmly. Only some rows state a clone size, as once, few, many or a class for expanded clones.

TRBJ1-2,14,.,TRBD1,TRBV5-8,TGTGCCAGCAGCTTTACTACAGGGGTTAGAGGCTACACCTTC,CASSFTTGVRGYTF
TRBJ1-2,14,.,.,TRBV27,TGTGCCAGCAGTCCGACCTCGACAGGTTCAGACTACACCTTC,CASSPTSTGSDYTF
TRBJ1-5,16,.,TRBD1,TRBV5-6,TGTGCCAGCAGCTCCGGACAGGGAAGGATAGGGCAGCCCCAGCATTTT,CASSSGQGRIGQPQHF
TRBJ1-2,12,.,.,TRBV10-3,TGTGCCATCAGTGAGTTGCCGGATGGCTACACCTTC,CAISELPDGYTF
TRBJ2-5,15,once,TRBD1,TRBV7-6,TGTGCCAGCAGCGCCGGGACAGGGGCGCGAGAGACCCAGTACTTC,CASSAGTGARETQYF
TRBJ1-2,17,once,.,TRBV7-9,TGTGCCAGCAGCAATCCCAGACAGGTCGGAGCTAACTATGGCTACACCTTC,CASSNPRQVGANYGYTF
TRBJ2-5,17,.,TRBD1,TRBV25-1,TGTGCCAGCAGCCCGATGACAGGGGAGTATACCAAAGAGACCCAGTACTTC,CASSPMTGEYTKETQYF
TRBJ1-2,13,.,.,TRBV6-5,TGTGCCAGCAACCAGGGTCCTAACTATGGCTACACCTTC,CASNQGPNYGYTF
TRBJ2-6,16,.,.,TRBV7-9,TGTGCCAGCCTCCAAAGGGGGAAGCCTGGGGCCAACGTCCTGACTTTC,CASLQRGKPGANVLTF
TRBJ2-7,14,.,TRBD1,TRBV19,TGTGCCAGTAGTTTCAAACAGGGGCCCTACGAGCAGTACTTC,CASSFKQGPYEQYF
TRBJ1-2,17,.,TRBD1,TRBV9,TGTGCCAGCAGCGTACCCCGTGGGGGACAGGGCGGTGATGGCTACACCTTC,CASSVPRGGQGGDGYTF
TRBJ1-5,15,.,.,TRBV6-1,TGTGCCAGCAGTGAAGAGGGGTATAGCAATCAGCCCCAGCATTTT,CASSEEGYSNQPQHF
TRBJ2-7,15,.,TRBD1,TRBV5-1,TGCGCCAGCAGCTTGGGGACAGGCTGGGCCTACGAGCAGTACTTC,CASSLGTGWAYEQYF
TRBJ2-7,14,.,TRBD2,TRBV7-8,TGTGCCAGCAGCTTAGCGGGAGGGGAATACGAGCAGTACTTC,CASSLAGGEYEQYF
TRBJ2-7,15,.,.,TRBV25-1,TGTGCCAGCAGCTTGAGGACTCCCCGCTCCTACGAGCAGTACTTC,CASSLRTPRSYEQYF
TRBJ2-7,16,.,.,TRBV4-2,TGTGCCAGCAGCCAAGAACTGGGGCCGAGGTCCTACGAGCAGTACTTC,CASSQELGPRSYEQYF
TRBJ2-7,11,.,TRBD2,TRBV2,TGTGCCAGCTGGGGGGGTTACGAGCAGTACTTC,CASWGGYEQYF
TRBJ1-2,13,.,.,TRBV30,TGTGCCTGGAGTGTCGGTAGCCTGGATGGCTACACCTTC,CAWSVGSLDGYTF
TRBJ2-7,15,.,TRBD1,TRBV5-1,TGCGCCAGCAGCTTGGAGGGACAGGGGAGCTACGAGCAGTACTTC,CASSLEGQGSYEQYF
TRBJ2-7,15,.,.,TRBV4-1,TGCGCCAGCAGCCAAGATACGGGGAGCTCCTACGAGCAGTACTTC,CASSQDTGSSYEQYF
TRBJ1-1,14,once,.,TRBV9,TGTGCCAGCAGCGAAGGGGGTCTTAACACTGAAGCCTTCTTT,CASSEGGLNTEAFF
TRBJ1-1,16,.,TRBD1,TRBV19,TGTGCCAGTAGTATAAGGGCAGGGGGGATGAACACTGAAGCTTTCTTT,CASSIRAGGMNTEAFF
TRBJ1-4,14,.,TRBD1,TRBV28,TGTGCCAGCAGTCTAACAGGGGGAGGCGAAAAACTGTTTTTT,CASSLTGGGEKLFF
TRBJ2-7,14,.,TRBD1,TRBV5-4,TGTGCCAGCAGCTTAGGTCAGGGGGCGACTGAGCAGTACTTC,CASSLGQGATEQYF
TRBJ2-7,15,.,.,TRBV18,TGTGCCAGCTCACTAGATAGGCTAGCTAAATACGAGCAGTACTTC,CASSLDRLAKYEQYF
TRBJ2-7,14,few,TRBD1,TRBV13,TGTGCCAGCAGCCATTGGACAGGGGGCCACGAGCAGTACTTC,CASSHWTGGHEQYF
TRBJ2-3,15,.,TRBD1,TRBV27,TGTACCAGCAAACCCGGGACAGGGGGGCTCGATACGCAGTATTTT,CTSKPGTGGLDTQYF
TRBJ2-1,15,.,TRBD1,TRBV6-1,TGTGCCAGCAGTGAAGACACAGGGGGCTTCAATGAGCAGTTCTTC,CASSEDTGGFNEQFF
TRBJ2-7,14,.,TRBD1,TRBV11-2,TGTGCCAGCAGCATGGACAGGGGATCCTACGAGCAGTACTTC,CASSMDRGSYEQYF
TRBJ2-7,13,.,TRBD2,TRBV7-9,TGTGCCACCTCGGGAGGGAGCTCCTACGAGCAGTACTTC,CATSGGSSYEQYF
TRBJ2-7,14,once,TRBD1,TRBV7-3,TGTGCCAGCAGCCCGACAGGGGGCAAAGACGAGCAGTACTTC,CASSPTGGKDEQYF
TRBJ2-7,14,.,TRBD2,TRBV2,TGTGCCAGCATCCCCGTAGCGGGGTACTACGAGCAGTACTTC,CASIPVAGYYEQYF
TRBJ1-1,15,.,TRBD1,TRBV6-5,TGTGCCAGCAGCCTTGGACAGGGGTTGGACACTGAAGCTTTCTTT,CASSLGQGLDTEAFF
TRBJ2-7,13,once,.,TRBV28,TGTGCCAGCAGTTTATGGCAGTTCTACGAGCAGTACTTC,CASSLWQFYEQYF
TRBJ2-1,13,.,.,TRBV7-2,TGTGCCAGCAGCTTAGTTGAGCGCAATGAGCAGTTCTTC,CASSLVERNEQFF
TRBJ1-2,14,once,TRBD1,TRBV5-5,TGTGCCAGCAGCCCAGGGGACAGTTTGTATGGCTACACCTTC,CASSPGDSLYGYTF
TRBJ1-5,16,.,.,TRBV7-6,TGTGCCAGCAGCTTATCGGCAGGGATGAGCAATCAGCCCCAGCATTTT,CASSLSAGMSNQPQHF
TRBJ2-7,15,medium-sized,TRBD1,TRBV5-4,TGTGCCAGCTCGGGGGGACAGGGGTTTGTATACGAGCAGTACTTC,CASSGGQGFVYEQYF
TRBJ2-7,15,.,TRBD2,TRBV9,TGTGCCAGCAGTAAGGCTAGCGGGGGGCCTTACGAGCAGTACTTC,CASSKASGGPYEQYF
TRBJ2-7,13,.,.,TRBV10-3,TGTGCCATCAGTGAGGGGGGCCGGTACGAGCAGTACTTC,CAISEGGRYEQYF
TRBJ2-1,16,.,TRBD2,TRBV5-4,TGTGCCAGCAGCTTGCTGCGGGGGGGGCTTCACAATGAGCAGTTCTTC,CASSLLRGGLHNEQFF
TRBJ1-2,13,once,.,TRBV28,TGTGCCAGCAGTTTAGTGGGCAAAGATGGCTACACCTTC,CASSLVGKDGYTF
TRBJ1-1,17,.,.,TRBV7-9,TGTGCCAGCAGCTTAGCGCGGGCAGGAGAAATGAACACTGAAGCTTTCTTT,CASSLARAGEMNTEAFF
TRBJ2-7,15,once,.,TRBV9,TGTGCCAGCAGCGTAGTCCCAGGGGATTCCTACGAGCAGTACTTC,CASSVVPGDSYEQYF
TRBJ1-1,15,.,.,TRBV15,TGTGCCACCAGCAGAGATGTGGGGGCTGACACTGAAGCTTTCTTT,CATSRDVGADTEAFF
TRBJ2-6,15,few,.,TRBV6-1,TGTGCCAGCAGTGACTCACACTCTGGGGCCAACGTCCTGACTTTC,CASSDSHSGANVLTF
TRBJ1-4,13,.,TRBD1,TRBV19,TGTGCCAGTAGTAACGACAGGGTTGAAAAACTGTTTTTT,CASSNDRVEKLFF
TRBJ2-6,14,.,.,TRBV2,TGTGCCAGCAGCCCCGATAGCGGGGCCAACGTCCTGACTTTC,CASSPDSGANVLTF
TRBJ1-1,13,.,.,TRBV9,TGTGCCAGCAGCGTGGGGGGTCCCACTGAAGCTTTCTTT,CASSVGGPTEAFF
TRBJ2-1,13,.,.,TRBV27,TGTGCCAGCAGCGAAGGGACTCACAATGAGCAGTTCTTC,CASSEGTHNEQFF
TRBJ2-7,17,once,TRBD2,TRBV2,TGTGCCAGCATCCCGGGACTAGCGGGAGAAGGTTCCTACGAGCAGTACTTC,CASIPGLAGEGSYEQYF
TRBJ2-2,15,.,.,TRBV2,TGTGCCAGCAGTGATTCCGGGAGAGGTCCCGGGGAGCTGTTTTTT,CASSDSGRGPGELFF
TRBJ2-7,15,medium-sized,.,TRBV12-5,TGTGCTAGTGGTTTTATTTCCAGAGGGTTTCGTGAGCAGTACTTC,CASGFISRGFREQYF
TRBJ2-3,14,.,TRBD2,TRBV27,TGTGCCAGCAGTTATAAGCGGGACACAGATACGCAGTATTTT,CASSYKRDTDTQYF